This T cell receptor beta chain derives from a study of T cell responses to AZD1222 COVID-19 vaccine. The CDR3 consists of 14 residues. The J segment lost 8 bases and the V segment lost 6 bases, leaving 8 bases of the junction unmatched. CDR1 is MNHEY and CDR2 is SVGAGI in the germline V gene. In this sample, this clone turned up once. What it binds is not known. Second-dose schedules of about 4 or about 12 weeks were combined. General study results and limits: Repertoires were sampled only after the peak T cell response. There were vaccine-associated CD4 TCRs across spike, dominant at 160-218 and 743-854. Females outnumbered males among donors, who were mostly white British; clonal diversity was possibly underestimated.

Repertoires were generated with immunoSEQ multiplex PCR, while TCRdb's copy carries only in-frame clones and drops some. This table holds about 150,000 clones, 92% found once. This chain uses TRBV6-5 with TRBJ2-1; TRBD1 matches at 9 bases. This receptor was identified in an adult who received the AZD1222 COVID-19 vaccine. The sequencing here drew on peripheral blood, taken 28 days after the second AZD1222 dose. CDR3 sequence (DNA): TGTGCCAGCAGAACCGGGACAGGGATCTATGAGCAGTTCTTC. This codes for CASRTGTGIYEQFF.